The 20 T cell receptor beta chains below come from one sample, sequenced in a study of cytomegalovirus exposure and HLA in healthy donors. The study ran its PCR with 60 Vbeta and 13 Jbeta primers. Clones were sequenced by immunoSEQ multiplex PCR, and TCRdb holds only the in-frame ones, with some missing. The sample carries fewer than 200,000 clones, around three quarters recorded once. What was sequenced was PBMCs. These receptors all come from a man between 35 and 55 years old in good health and CMV-seronegative.

V usage is TRBV5-1 and J usage is TRBJ2-2; TRBD2 aligns across 14 bases. The CDR3 runs to 15 residues. Per the germline V gene, CDR1 is SGHRS and CDR2 is YFSETQ. With V trimmed by 5 bases and J by 6 bases, 3 bases remained unmatched. The CDR3 DNA reads TGCGCCAGCAGAGGGACTAGCGGGAGTTCCGGGGAGCTGTTTTTT. It yields the protein CASRGTSGSSGELFF.

The chain employs TRBV27 and TRBJ1-6; no firm D call. The V end lost 2 bases, the J end lost 7 bases, and 12 bases lay between the germline ends. Germline V gene data show CDR1 as MNHEY and CDR2 as SMNVEV (reference sequence). The CDR3 is 15 amino acids. CDR3 in amino acids: CASSLLPRGNSPLHF. The DNA of the CDR3 is TGTGCCAGCAGTTTACTCCCACGCGGGAATTCACCCCTCCACTTT.

The J gene is TRBJ2-3, the V gene TRBV13; D is possibly TRBD2 (6 bases). V lost 0 bases, J lost 6 bases, and 10 bases lay in between. The CDR3 totals 14 residues. Germline V gene lookup returns CDR1 PRHDT and CDR2 FYEKMQ (reference sequence). The CDR3 region is CASSLGLAIDTQYF. The CDR3 bases are TGTGCCAGCAGCTTAGGACTAGCTATTGATACGCAGTATTTT. Supplemented by reference TRBV13 and TRBJ2-3, the full variable domain reads AAGVIQSPRHLIKEKRETATLKCYPIPRHDTVYWYQQGPGQDPQFLISFYEKMQSDKGSIPDRFSAQQFSDYHSELNMSSLELGDSALYFCASSLGLAIDTQYFGPGTRLTVL.

J is TRBJ2-2 and V is TRBV4-1; D is undetermined. The CDR3 spans 18 residues. V was trimmed by 0 bases and J by 0 bases, leaving 14 bases between them. Germline values: CDR1 MGHRA, CDR2 YSYEKL. The CDR3 protein is CASSQDVPASANTGELFF. In DNA form, the CDR3 reads TGCGCCAGCAGCCAAGACGTCCCCGCAAGCGCGAACACCGGGGAGCTGTTTTTT.

The chain recombines TRBV25-1 with TRBJ2-5; TRBD1 agrees at 7 bases. The trim removed 0 bases at V and 0 bases at J, leaving 4 bases unmatched. Germline-derived CDR1 and CDR2 are MGHDK and SYGVNS. The CDR3 is 16 amino acids. CDR3 region: CASSEYGGTDQETQYF. In DNA, the CDR3 is TGTGCCAGCAGTGAATATGGTGGGACAGACCAAGAGACCCAGTACTTC. The full variable domain, in which reference TRBV25-1 and TRBJ2-5 provide the parts outside the CDR3, is EADIYQTPRYLVIGTGKKITLECSQTMGHDKMYWYQQDPGMELHLIHYSYGVNSTEKGDLSSESTVSRIRTEHFPLTLESARPSHTSQYLCASSEYGGTDQETQYFGPGTRLLVL.

This clone was counted once. V gene TRBV28 combines with J gene TRBJ2-3, with TRBD2 matching over 11 bases. Germline V gene lookup returns CDR1 MDHEN and CDR2 SYDVKM. This CDR3 region has 15 residues. J gave up 8 bases and V 4 bases, and 8 bases lay outside the gene matches. The CDR3 DNA is TGTGCCAGCAGTTCCCTACTAGCGGGAGTTGGTACGCAGTATTTT. Its translation is CASSSLLAGVGTQYF.

This rearrangement joins TRBV29-1 to TRBJ2-7; 8 bases match TRBD1. CDR1 SQVTM and CDR2 ANQGSEA come from the germline V gene. The CDR3 runs 13 residues. Losses at the gene ends were 6 bases for V and 2 bases for J; bases not matched to a gene: 6. This chain's CDR3 is CSVAATGAYEQYF. The CDR3 nucleotides read TGCAGCGTGGCCGCGACAGGGGCCTACGAGCAGTACTTC.

The chain combines TRBV28 with TRBJ2-7; a possible D gene is TRBD1 (5 bases). This CDR3 region has 14 residues. V was cut by 9 bases and J by 2 bases, with 17 bases left in between. Germline CDR1 is MDHEN and CDR2 is SYDVKM. For the CDR3, the DNA is TGTGCCAGTAGACCGGCAGGGTCGACCTACGAGCAGTACTTC. Translated: CASRPAGSTYEQYF. Filled out from reference TRBV28 and TRBJ2-7, the complete variable domain reads DVKVTQSSRYLVKRTGEKVFLECVQDMDHENMFWYRQDPGLGLRLIYFSYDVKMKEKGDIPEGYSVSREKKERFSLILESASTNQTSMYLCASRPAGSTYEQYFGPGTRLTVT.

The CDR3 DNA is TGTGCCAGCGAGGGACGACTAGCGGGAGAAGGGTCCACAGATACGCAGTATTTT. Protein sequence: CASEGRLAGEGSTDTQYF. The chain links TRBV2 to TRBJ2-3; TRBD2 aligns across 12 bases. The CDR3 extends over 18 amino acids. Trimming removed 8 bases from V and 2 bases from J; junction bases left unmatched: 14. From germline, CDR1 is SNHLY and CDR2 FYNNEI.

This clone occurred a few times. The gene calls are TRBV7-9 and TRBJ2-7, with 9 nucleotides matching TRBD2. This CDR3 is 14 amino acids long. V lost 5 bases to trimming and J lost 4 bases; unmatched junction nucleotides: 6. Germline V gene sequence: CDR1 SEHNR, CDR2 FQNEAQ (reference sequence). CDR3 region: CASSPSGTRYEQYF. The CDR3 nucleotides read TGTGCCAGCAGCCCTAGCGGGACCCGTTACGAGCAGTACTTC.

In its sample, this clone was seen once. V usage is TRBV4-1 and J usage is TRBJ2-2, with D maybe TRBD2 (5 bases). Trimming took off 1 base at V and 6 bases at J, with 9 bases between the two ends. Germline V gene sequence: CDR1 MGHRA, CDR2 YSYEKL. This CDR3 spans 14 amino acids. The chain's CDR3 is CASSQAEVPGELFF. CDR3 in DNA: TGCGCCAGCAGCCAAGCGGAGGTACCCGGGGAGCTGTTTTTT.

J is TRBJ2-1 and V is TRBV30, with D perhaps matching TRBD2 (7 bases). The CDR3 consists of 14 residues. The V end was cut by 1 base, the J end by 9 bases, with 16 bases between. Looked up from germline, CDR1 is GTSNPN and CDR2 is SVGIG (reference sequence). CDR3 DNA: TGTGCCTGGAGTGAAGGACTAGTACAGGGTGAGCAGTTCTTC. This encodes CAWSEGLVQGEQFF.

This clone was picked up one time. The chain employs TRBV7-9 and TRBJ2-7; TRBD1 matches 8 bases. V shed 5 bases and J 3 bases; nucleotides not matched to a gene: 12. The CDR3 is made up of 16 amino acids. The germline CDR1 and CDR2 sequences are SEHNR and FQNEAQ (reference sequence). Written as DNA, the CDR3 is TGTGCCAGCAGCCAATCCGGGACAGGCGCCTTCTACGAGCAGTACTTC. It encodes CASSQSGTGAFYEQYF.

This clone was picked up a small number of times. This chain links TRBV7-2 with TRBJ2-7; unclear D gene. The CDR3 contains 16 residues. Germline loops: CDR1 SGHTA, CDR2 FQGNSA. V was pared by 4 bases and J by 2 bases, with 18 bases between. CDR3 amino acids: CASSSRGLVMAYEQYF. Here the CDR3 DNA reads TGTGCCAGCAGCTCCAGAGGCCTAGTCATGGCCTACGAGCAGTACTTC.

Only a few counts were recorded for this clone. The chain combines TRBV5-1 with TRBJ2-3; tentatively, D is TRBD2 (6 bases). The CDR3 sequence is 15 residues long. The germline gives CDR1 SGHRS, CDR2 YFSETQ. Deletions cut 4 bases from V and 2 bases from J, with 14 bases between. Written as DNA, the CDR3 is TGCGCCAGCAGCCCGACGGGACTTATCACAGATACGCAGTATTTT. This codes for CASSPTGLITDTQYF.

The chain couples TRBV29-1 to TRBJ1-2, with D maybe TRBD1 (6 bases). With 7 bases removed from V and 4 bases from J, the gap between germline ends came to 25 bases. CDR3 size: 16 residues. The germline gives CDR1 SQVTM, CDR2 ANQGSEA. The CDR3 protein is CSAELTTKTGLYGYTF. The CDR3 DNA is TGCAGCGCCGAATTAACCACTAAGACAGGACTCTATGGCTACACCTTC.

This clone was observed once. The V call is TRBV7-2, the J call TRBJ2-3; perhaps TRBD2 as D (6 bases). CDR3 length: 15 amino acids. CDR1 and CDR2 from the germline V gene are SGHTA and FQGNSA. Trimming took off 5 bases at V and 4 bases at J, with 16 bases between the two ends. In DNA, the CDR3 is TGTGCCAGCAGCCCCTCCAGCGGGTCGGCAGATACGCAGTATTTT. Protein: CASSPSSGSADTQYF. The full variable domain, in which reference TRBV7-2 and TRBJ2-3 provide the parts outside the CDR3, is GAGVSQSPSNKVTEKGKDVELRCDPISGHTALYWYRQSLGQGLEFLIYFQGNSAPDKSGLPSDRFSAERTGGSVSTLTIQRTQQEDSAVYLCASSPSSGSADTQYFGPGTRLTVL.

The chain carries TRBV19 and TRBJ2-1; D perhaps matches TRBD2 (5 bases). V was pared by 7 bases and J by 10 bases, with 11 bases between. The CDR3 spans 11 residues. Per the germline V gene, CDR1 is LNHDA and CDR2 is SQIVND (reference sequence). The CDR3 reads CASKLGVEQFF. DNA of the CDR3: TGTGCCAGTAAACTGGGAGTCGAGCAGTTCTTC.

V usage is TRBV5-6 and J usage is TRBJ2-1; D may be TRBD1 or TRBD2 (9 bases each). The CDR3 covers 18 residues. V was cut by 3 bases and J by 15 bases, with 34 bases left in between. The V gene's germline CDR1 is SGHDT and CDR2 YYEEEE. CDR3 protein: CASSSGTGSLAGWVFAFF. The CDR3 DNA sequence: TGTGCCAGCAGCTCCGGGACAGGGAGTCTAGCGGGATGGGTGTTCGCGTTCTTC.

This clone was picked up a small number of times. V and J are TRBV7-9 and TRBJ2-7, with 7 bases aligning to TRBD1. V shed 7 bases and J 0 bases; nucleotides not matched to a gene: 9. CDR1 and CDR2 from the germline V gene are SEHNR and FQNEAQ (reference sequence). The CDR3 is made up of 15 amino acids. In nucleotides, the CDR3 is TGTGCCAGCACCCTGGGACAGACGAGCTCCTACGAGCAGTACTTC. It translates to CASTLGQTSSYEQYF.